The 21 T cell receptor beta chains below all came from one sample that was sequenced in a study of T cells in Graves' hyperthyroidism and ophthalmopathy. What was amplified from RNA transcripts were TCR beta CDR3 regions. In the first-round RT-PCR of the TCR CDR3, the HTBI primer set was used. Using its own MiXCR run on the multiplex PCR reads, TCRdb lists one record per CDR3 protein. The table records more than 550,000 distinct CDR3 sequences, approximately 15% of them present only once. The specimen sequenced was blood. These receptor sequences come from a man between 45 and 60 years old with Graves' hyperthyroidism.

As concerns this clonotype: A much larger clone differs from this one at a single base, so this may be a read error. As the CDR3 is not closed by the conserved phenylalanine or tryptophan, this likely results from a read error. V is TRBV2 and J is TRBJ2-6, with 11 bases lining up with TRBD1. The length of the CDR3 is 16 residues. J gave up 4 bases and V 6 bases, and 5 bases lay outside the gene matches. Germline CDR1 is SNHLY and CDR2 is FYNNEI. The CDR3 region has the DNA TGTGCCAGCAGAGGACAGGGGGCGCGGGGGGCCAACGTCCTGACTCTC. Encoded protein: CASRGQGARGANVLTL.

This clonotype occurred many times. The gene calls are TRBV28 and TRBJ2-7; TRBD1 might be the D (6 bases). The V end lost 5 bases, the J end lost 0 bases, and 14 bases lay between the germline ends. CDR1 is MDHEN and CDR2 is SYDVKM in the germline V gene. The CDR3 extends over 15 amino acids. The CDR3 DNA sequence: TGTGCCAGCAGTCCCCCTAGGGACAACTCCTACGAGCAGTACTTC. It translates to CASSPPRDNSYEQYF.

CDR3: CASSLAGTSETQYF. CDR3 bases: TGTGCCAGCAGCTTAGCCGGGACATCAGAGACCCAGTACTTC. The rearrangement links TRBV7-9 to TRBJ2-5, with D tentatively TRBD1 (6 bases). V dropped 0 bases and J dropped 4 bases, with 9 bases sitting between them. The CDR3 length is 14 residues. From germline, CDR1 is SEHNR and CDR2 FQNEAQ (reference sequence).

This clonotype was seen many times. The rearrangement joins TRBV9 to TRBJ1-6, with a tentative D call TRBD1 (5 bases). The CDR3 runs to 16 residues. Germline CDR1 reads SGDLS; CDR2 reads YYNGEE. Trimming shortened V by 0 bases and J by 7 bases, and 14 bases separated the two germline ends. CDR3 in DNA: TGTGCCAGCAGCGTAGACGGCAGGGACCGAAATTCACCCCTCCACTTT. Its protein is CASSVDGRDRNSPLHF.

This clonotype was seen ten or more times. The chain recombines TRBV10-3 with TRBJ2-1; 11 positions agree with TRBD2. Germline CDR1 reads ENHRY; CDR2 reads SYGVKD. V lost 4 bases, J lost 4 bases, and 9 bases stayed unmatched. This CDR3 has 17 amino acids. CDR3 protein: CAISVIYSSGRYNEQFF. As DNA, the CDR3 is TGTGCCATCAGTGTGATTTATTCTAGCGGGAGGTACAATGAGCAGTTCTTC.

The V gene is TRBV10-2, the J gene TRBJ2-1, with 8 positions matching TRBD2. CDR1 and CDR2 (germline): WSHSY, SAAADI. The CDR3 is made up of 15 amino acids. V trimming: 6 bases; J trimming: 2 bases; junction bases outside the gene matches: 6. The CDR3 region has the DNA TGCGCCAGCAGACACACTAGCGGAACCTACAATGAGCAGTTCTTC. Residues: CASRHTSGTYNEQFF.

This chain connects TRBV7-2 to TRBJ2-1; TRBD2 matches 7 bases. CDR1 and CDR2 (germline): SGHTA, FQGNSA. The V gene end was trimmed by 2 bases and the J gene end by 2 bases; junction bases not matched to a gene: 12. CDR3 size: 18 residues. The CDR3 DNA sequence: TGTGCCAGCAGCTTACGCGGGGGAGACAGCTTTACCTACAATGAGCAGTTCTTC. Translating gives CASSLRGGDSFTYNEQFF.

This clonotype showed up just a few times. This chain connects TRBV20-1 to TRBJ1-1, with 7 bases aligning to TRBD1. J was trimmed by 1 base and V by 6 bases; bases with no gene match: 5. There are 13 residues in the CDR3. Looked up from germline, CDR1 is DFQATT and CDR2 is SNEGSKA (reference sequence). The CDR3 sequence: CSAKEGANTEAFF. CDR3 in DNA: TGCAGTGCAAAGGAGGGGGCGAACACTGAAGCTTTCTTT.

This clonotype showed up just a few times. The gene calls are TRBV4-1 and TRBJ2-5; no clear D gene. The CDR3 is 14 amino acids. Trimming pared 2 bases from V and 5 bases from J, leaving 12 bases between. Germline values: CDR1 MGHRA, CDR2 YSYEKL. This CDR3 is CASSQTAVWETQYF. CDR3 sequence (DNA): TGCGCCAGCAGCCAAACTGCGGTATGGGAGACCCAGTACTTC.

This clonotype came up many times. This chain links TRBV6-1 with TRBJ1-5, with 9 bases fitting TRBD1. This CDR3 has 17 amino acids. Trimming cost V 3 bases and J 3 bases; bases outside gene matches: 9. The germline gives CDR1 MNHNS, CDR2 SASEGT. The CDR3 sequence: CASSDLQGAVNNQPQHF. The CDR3 region has the DNA TGTGCCAGCAGTGATTTACAGGGGGCGGTAAACAATCAGCCCCAGCATTTT.

This clonotype was seen at least ten times. The chain recombines TRBV11-2 with TRBJ2-7; 8 bases agree with TRBD2. The V gene's germline CDR1 is SGHAT and CDR2 FQNNGV. This CDR3 contains 16 residues. V was pared by 5 bases and J by 6 bases, with 15 bases of the junction left unmatched. The CDR3 loop is CASSPHPQREFSEQYF. DNA for the CDR3: TGTGCCAGCAGCCCGCACCCCCAGCGGGAGTTTAGCGAGCAGTACTTC.

This clonotype appeared many times. The J gene is TRBJ2-1, the V gene TRBV2; TRBD2 matches at 8 bases. CDR1 and CDR2 (germline): SNHLY, FYNNEI. This CDR3 is 15 amino acids long. The trim removed 3 bases at V and 8 bases at J, leaving 9 bases unmatched. CDR3 loop: CASSDERERFDEQFF. CDR3 nucleotide sequence: TGTGCCAGCAGTGACGAGCGGGAGAGGTTCGATGAGCAGTTCTTC.

This clonotype has more than one count but fewer than ten. This rearrangement joins TRBV29-1 to TRBJ1-1; unclear D gene. CDR1 and CDR2 (germline): SQVTM, ANQGSEA. V lost 6 bases and J 3 bases, leaving 14 bases between the germline ends. This CDR3 spans 13 amino acids. CDR3 sequence: CSVPPHPYTEAFF. CDR3 DNA sequence: TGCAGCGTCCCCCCACACCCTTACACTGAAGCTTTCTTT.

This clonotype was recorded at least ten times. This rearrangement joins TRBV11-2 to TRBJ2-2, with TRBD1 matching 7 bases. Germline values: CDR1 SGHAT, CDR2 FQNNGV. The J segment lost 2 bases and the V segment lost 2 bases, leaving 5 bases of the junction unmatched. The CDR3 consists of 16 residues. CDR3 region: CASSLWDSTNTGELFF. CDR3 nucleotide sequence: TGTGCCAGCAGCTTATGGGACAGCACTAACACCGGGGAGCTGTTTTTT.

The gene calls are TRBV6-1 and TRBJ2-7; the D is unclear. This CDR3 comprises 16 residues. In germline, CDR1 is MNHNS, CDR2 SASEGT. With 6 bases removed from V and 1 base from J, the gap between germline ends came to 19 bases. In DNA, the CDR3 is TGTGCCAGCAGACCGCAGGACGGTTCGGAATCCTACGAGCAGTACTTC. It encodes CASRPQDGSESYEQYF.

This rearrangement joins TRBV2 to TRBJ1-4; 7 nucleotides align to TRBD1. This CDR3 is built from 15 residues. Germline CDR1 SNHLY, CDR2 FYNNEI. The ends lost 7 bases at V and 8 bases at J; junction bases unmatched: 13. The CDR3 DNA is TGTGCCAGCAAAGATCGGCCAGGGGGACGGGAAAAACTGTTTTTT. This encodes CASKDRPGGREKLFF.

This clonotype came up many times. The rearrangement links TRBV7-6 to TRBJ2-1, with TRBD2 matching over 11 bases. CDR3 length: 16 amino acids. The germline V gene encodes CDR1 SGHVS and CDR2 FNYEAQ. V shed 4 bases and J 1 base; nucleotides not matched to a gene: 3. DNA for the CDR3: TGTGCCAGCAGCTCACTAGCGGGAGCTTCCTACAATGAGCAGTTCTTC. It specifies CASSSLAGASYNEQFF.

The V call is TRBV7-9, the J call TRBJ1-4; D unresolved. Germline assignment: CDR1 SEHNR and CDR2 FQNEAQ (reference sequence). V was shortened by 3 bases and J by 8 bases, with 7 bases between the two germline ends. This CDR3 has 12 residues. The CDR3 sequence: CASSFNREKLFF. The CDR3 nucleotides are TGTGCCAGCAGCTTTAACCGCGAAAAACTGTTTTTT.

The chain links TRBV19 to TRBJ2-5, with D possibly matching TRBD2 (6 bases). The CDR3 is 12 residues long. Germline assignment: CDR1 LNHDA and CDR2 SQIVND (reference sequence). V lost 6 bases and J lost 3, with 8 bases in between. The CDR3 here is CASREGKETQYF. In DNA, the CDR3 is TGTGCCAGTAGGGAGGGGAAAGAGACCCAGTACTTC.

The chain's CDR3 is CASSRPPQGVAYNEQFF. Written as DNA, the CDR3 is TGTGCCAGTAGTCGACCGCCCCAGGGGGTTGCATACAATGAGCAGTTCTTC. The chain carries TRBV19 and TRBJ2-1, with TRBD1 matching 7 bases. Germline trimming cut 5 bases from V and 4 bases from J; bases unmatched to any gene: 14. Germline assignment: CDR1 LNHDA and CDR2 SQIVND (reference sequence). The CDR3 spans 17 residues.

This clonotype was counted between two and nine times. This chain connects TRBV30 to TRBJ1-1; unclear D gene. CDR1 is GTSNPN, CDR2 SVGIG, per germline (reference sequence). This CDR3 is 14 amino acids long. V lost 3 bases to trimming and J lost 1 base, with 12 bases between them. CDR3 DNA: TGTGCCTGGAGCCCAACTCAAGAGAACACTGAAGCTTTCTTT. Translated: CAWSPTQENTEAFF. The whole variable domain, remainder taken from reference TRBV30 and TRBJ1-1, is SQTIHQWPATLVQPVGSPLSLECTVEGTSNPNLYWYRQAAGRGLQLLFYSVGIGQISSEVPQNLSASRPQDRQFILSSKKLLLSDSGFYLCAWSPTQENTEAFFGQGTRLTVV.